The clone carrying this TCR beta chain was recorded once. The target antigen is unknown. With a J-beta primer mix and a sample-barcoded 5' primer, a second PCR ran about 7 to 11 cycles. TCRdb re-called the 5' RACE reads with MiXCR, one entry per CDR3 protein. The sample lists hundreds of thousands of distinct CDR3 sequences, about 28% seen once, with approximately 14% in the top ten. This entry is derived from a study of blood T cells in healthy people across ages. Broader study findings: A greater number of naive CD4+ cells and higher diversity distinguished long-lived donors from aged donors.

In terms of origin and age, donors were healthy Caucasian individuals from Russia aged roughly 6 to 95. The length of the CDR3 is 13 residues. The V end lost 6 bases, the J end lost 13 bases, and 19 bases lay between the germline ends. This sequence joins TRBV12-3 or TRBV12-4 and TRBJ1-5; TRBD1 might be the D (6 bases). Sample: blood. The source is a woman of 80 years or more in good health. CDR3 residues: CASRPGYATGQHF. The CDR3 DNA reads as TGTGCCAGCAGACCGGGTTATGCGACAGGACAGCATTTT.